Listed here are 15 T cell receptor beta chains from one sample, sequenced in a study of T-cell reconstitution after alpha-beta-depleted transplantation in children. TCRbeta library preparation incorporated unique molecular identifiers. TCRdb called the PCR reads again in MiXCR, with one record for every CDR3 protein. The repertoire holds a few hundred thousand distinct CDR3 sequences, with approximately 11% as singletons. The sequenced sample was PBMCs from the stem cell graft donor, obtained from the stem cell graft. The receptors derive from a human donor who donated a stem cell graft to a child with acute myeloid leukemia.

This clonotype was seen repeatedly, ten times or more. The rearrangement uses TRBV20-1 and TRBJ2-5; D is perhaps TRBD2 (5 bases). V lost 4 bases, J lost 1 base, and 10 bases lay in between. CDR1 is DFQATT, CDR2 SNEGSKA, per germline (reference sequence). The CDR3 has 13 residues. The CDR3 sequence is CSATWTVQETQYF. The CDR3 region has the DNA TGCAGTGCTACATGGACTGTCCAAGAGACCCAGTACTTC.

This clonotype was detected a few times. This chain uses TRBV16 with TRBJ1-1; no reliable D call. This CDR3 region has 13 residues. Trimming cost V 4 bases and J 1 base, with 7 bases left between them. Germline V gene lookup returns CDR1 KGHSY and CDR2 FQNENV. CDR3 nucleotides: TGTGCCAGCAGCCCCCATTGGAACACTGAAGCTTTCTTT. Translating it yields CASSPHWNTEAFF. Full variable domain (remainder filled in from reference TRBV16 and TRBJ1-1): GEEVAQTPKHLVRGEGQKAKLYCAPIKGHSYVFWYQQVLKNEFKFLISFQNENVFDETGMPKERFSAKCLPNSPCSLEIQATKLEDSAVYFCASSPHWNTEAFFGQGTRLTVV.

This clonotype was observed a handful of times. The CDR3 sequence: CASKKGTSTNEKLFF. In nucleotides, the CDR3 is TGTGCCAGCAAGAAGGGAACCTCAACTAATGAAAAACTGTTTTTT. The V call is TRBV2, the J call TRBJ1-4; D is unresolved. Germline V gives CDR1 SNHLY, CDR2 FYNNEI. V gave up 7 bases and J gave up 0 bases, with 12 bases separating them. The CDR3 is made up of 15 amino acids.

The chain is built from TRBV30 and TRBJ1-4; 9 nucleotides line up with TRBD1. The CDR3 runs to 15 residues. The germline CDR1 and CDR2 sequences are GTSNPN and SVGIG (reference sequence). The V and J ends lost 4 bases and 8 bases, in that order; junction bases with no gene match: 11. In DNA form, the CDR3 reads TGTGCCTGGAACCGCGGACAGGGGCCCCGGGAAAAACTGTTTTTT. It specifies CAWNRGQGPREKLFF.

This clonotype was counted ten times or more. V and J are TRBV7-2 and TRBJ2-2, with a possible D match to TRBD2 (6 bases). Trimming cost V 5 bases and J 3 bases, with 13 bases left between them. CDR1 and CDR2 from the germline V gene are SGHTA and FQGNSA. The CDR3 has 15 residues. DNA of the CDR3: TGTGCCAGCAGCATACCGGGACTTTACACCGGGGAGCTGTTTTTT. As protein: CASSIPGLYTGELFF.

The V and J genes are TRBV4-2 and TRBJ2-1; TRBD2 matches at 8 bases. Unmatched junction bases numbered 8, after V lost 7 bases and J lost 3 bases. The CDR3 runs to 15 residues. Germline V gives CDR1 LGHNA, CDR2 YNFKEQ. For the CDR3, the DNA is TGTGCCAGCAACCCCAGCGGGGGAGACTACAATGAGCAGTTCTTC. This sequence encodes CASNPSGGDYNEQFF.

This clonotype was observed a handful of times. The rearrangement links TRBV29-1 to TRBJ1-2, with no clear D. With 2 bases removed from V and 8 bases from J, the gap between germline ends came to 15 bases. CDR3 size: 13 residues. Germline loops: CDR1 SQVTM, CDR2 ANQGSEA. The CDR3 sequence: CSVETGPKRGYTF. CDR3 DNA sequence: TGCAGCGTTGAAACTGGCCCCAAACGGGGCTACACCTTC.

This clonotype was seen a handful of times. The V and J genes are TRBV5-1 and TRBJ2-2; tentatively, D is TRBD2 (5 bases). Germline V gene data show CDR1 as SGHRS and CDR2 as YFSETQ. Trimming pared 0 bases from V and 3 bases from J, leaving 18 bases between. The length of the CDR3 is 18 residues. The CDR3 bases are TGCGCCAGCAGCTTGGCCCGGTCCACAACGCGGGACACCGGGGAGCTGTTTTTT. Translating gives CASSLARSTTRDTGELFF.

V is TRBV20-1 and J is TRBJ1-1; possibly TRBD1 for D (5 bases). Between the trimmed V and J ends, which lost 5 bases and 4 bases, there was a span of 11 bases. The CDR3 length is 12 residues. From germline, CDR1 is DFQATT and CDR2 SNEGSKA (reference sequence). The CDR3 protein is CSAGPTGTEAFF. The CDR3 coding sequence is TGCAGTGCTGGTCCAACAGGCACTGAAGCTTTCTTT.

This clonotype was detected many times. The V and J genes are TRBV7-2 and TRBJ1-4, with TRBD1 identical over 7 bases. Germline V gene lookup returns CDR1 SGHTA and CDR2 FQGNSA. With V trimmed by 4 bases and J by 4 bases, 3 bases remained unmatched. The CDR3 consists of 14 residues. The CDR3 reads CASSWDRDNEKLFF. In nucleotides, the CDR3 is TGTGCCAGCAGCTGGGACAGAGATAATGAAAAACTGTTTTTT.

In its sample, this clonotype was seen many times. One end of the junction fails to match germline, which may point to a read error. The V and J genes are TRBV5-1 and TRBJ2-5, with 10 bases lining up with TRBD2. Germline CDR1 is SGHRS and CDR2 is YFSETQ. The CDR3 contains 15 residues. The CDR3: CASSSLAGGQETQYF. The CDR3 nucleotides are TGTGCCAGCAGCTCCTTAGCGGGGGGACAAGAGACCCAGTACTTC.

This clonotype was detected only a few times. This rearrangement joins TRBV10-2 to TRBJ2-7, with D maybe TRBD1 (6 bases). The germline V gene has CDR1 WSHSY and CDR2 SAAADI. V lost 5 bases to trimming and J lost 9 bases, with 20 bases between them. The CDR3 is 14 residues long. The CDR3, as DNA: TGCGCCAGCAGTACCACCCCACAGGGTAGTGTGCAGTACGTC. Its translation is CASSTTPQGSVQYV.

This chain links TRBV7-6 with TRBJ1-5; 9 bases are shared with TRBD1. CDR3 size: 16 residues. Germline CDR1 and CDR2: SGHVS and FNYEAQ. The V gene end was trimmed by 1 base and the J gene end by 3 bases; junction bases not matched to a gene: 4. The CDR3 spells CASSLGTGVNNQPQHF. CDR3 DNA sequence: TGTGCCAGCAGCTTAGGGACAGGGGTTAACAATCAGCCCCAGCATTTT.

In this sample, this clonotype turned up many times. The rearrangement joins TRBV3-1 to TRBJ2-5; D is unclear. This CDR3 spans 15 amino acids. Trimming shortened V by 0 bases and J by 2 bases, and 10 bases separated the two germline ends. Germline CDR1 LGHDT, CDR2 YNNKEL (reference sequence). The DNA for the CDR3 is TGTGCCAGCAGCCAAGATCAGACTCGACAAGAGACCCAGTACTTC. Amino acid sequence: CASSQDQTRQETQYF.

This clonotype was observed a handful of times. The rearrangement links TRBV27 to TRBJ2-7; possible D gene TRBD2, 6 bases. This CDR3 comprises 14 residues. Germline CDR1 reads MNHEY; CDR2 reads SMNVEV (reference sequence). V lost 5 bases and J 2 bases, leaving 13 bases between the germline ends. DNA for the CDR3: TGTGCCAGCAGTGTGAACGGGAGAACCTACGAGCAGTACTTC. It translates to CASSVNGRTYEQYF.